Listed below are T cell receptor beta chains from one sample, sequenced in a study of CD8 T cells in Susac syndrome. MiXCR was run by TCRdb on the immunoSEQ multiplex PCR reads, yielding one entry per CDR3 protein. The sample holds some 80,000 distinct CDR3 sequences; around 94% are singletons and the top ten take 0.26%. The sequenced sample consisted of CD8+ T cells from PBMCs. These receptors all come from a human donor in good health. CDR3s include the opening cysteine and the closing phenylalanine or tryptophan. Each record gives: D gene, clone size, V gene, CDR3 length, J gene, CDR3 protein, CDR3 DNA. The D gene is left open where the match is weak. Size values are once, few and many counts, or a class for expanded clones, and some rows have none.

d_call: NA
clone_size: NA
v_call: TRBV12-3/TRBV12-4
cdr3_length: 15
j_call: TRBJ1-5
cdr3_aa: CASSFWREVNQPQHF
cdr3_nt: TGTGCCAGCAGTTTCTGGAGGGAGGTCAATCAGCCCCAGCATTTT

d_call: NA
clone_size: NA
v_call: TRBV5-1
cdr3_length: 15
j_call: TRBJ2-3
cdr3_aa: CASSFQGRHTDTQYF
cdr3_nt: TGCGCCAGCAGCTTCCAGGGGCGACACACAGATACGCAGTATTTT

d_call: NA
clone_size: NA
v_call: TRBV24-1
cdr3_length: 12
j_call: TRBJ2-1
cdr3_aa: CATSGINNEQFF
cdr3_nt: TGTGCCACCAGCGGCATCAACAATGAGCAGTTCTTC

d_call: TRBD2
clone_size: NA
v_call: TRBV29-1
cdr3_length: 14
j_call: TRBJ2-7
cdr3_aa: CSAERGGEGYEQYF
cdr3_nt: TGCAGCGCGGAGAGAGGCGGGGAGGGCTACGAGCAGTACTTC

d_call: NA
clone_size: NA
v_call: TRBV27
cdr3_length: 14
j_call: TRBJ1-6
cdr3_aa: CASSFQGEASPLHF
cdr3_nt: TGTGCCAGCAGTTTTCAAGGGGAGGCTTCACCCCTCCACTTT

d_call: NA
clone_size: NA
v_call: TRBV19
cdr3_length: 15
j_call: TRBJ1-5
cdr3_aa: CASSSPLTGDQPQHF
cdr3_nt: TGTGCCAGTAGTAGCCCACTGACAGGAGATCAGCCCCAGCATTTT

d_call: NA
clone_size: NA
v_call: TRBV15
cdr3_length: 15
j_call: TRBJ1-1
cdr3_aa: CATSSVTLMNTEAFF
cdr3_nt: TGTGCCACCAGCTCAGTGACGCTCATGAACACTGAAGCTTTCTTT

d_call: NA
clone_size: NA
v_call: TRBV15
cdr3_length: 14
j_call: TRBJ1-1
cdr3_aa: CATGYRTPHTEAFF
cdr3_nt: TGTGCCACCGGGTACCGGACACCGCACACTGAAGCTTTCTTT

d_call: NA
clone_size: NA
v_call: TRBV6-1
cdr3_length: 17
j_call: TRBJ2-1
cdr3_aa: CASSELLGADSYNEQFF
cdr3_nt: TGTGCCAGCAGTGAACTACTGGGTGCGGATTCCTACAATGAGCAGTTCTTC

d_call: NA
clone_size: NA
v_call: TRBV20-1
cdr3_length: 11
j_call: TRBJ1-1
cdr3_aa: CSARDKTGAFF
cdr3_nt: TGCAGTGCTAGAGATAAGACTGGAGCTTTCTTT

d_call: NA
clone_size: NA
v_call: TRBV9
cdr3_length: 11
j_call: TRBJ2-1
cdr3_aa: CASSASNEQFF
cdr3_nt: TGTGCCAGCAGCGCCTCCAATGAGCAGTTCTTC

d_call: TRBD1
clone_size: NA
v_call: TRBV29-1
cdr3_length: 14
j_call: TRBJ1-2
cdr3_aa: CSVEGQGMEYGYTF
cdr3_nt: TGCAGCGTTGAAGGACAGGGAATGGAGTATGGCTACACCTTC

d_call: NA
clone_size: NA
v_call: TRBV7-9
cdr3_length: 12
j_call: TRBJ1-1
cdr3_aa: CASSSQEVKAFF
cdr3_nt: TGTGCCAGCAGCTCACAGGAGGTAAAAGCTTTCTTT

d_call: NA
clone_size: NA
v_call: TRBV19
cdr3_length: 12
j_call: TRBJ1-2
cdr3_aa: CATREGAVGYTF
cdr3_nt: TGTGCCACCCGGGAAGGGGCGGTTGGCTACACCTTC

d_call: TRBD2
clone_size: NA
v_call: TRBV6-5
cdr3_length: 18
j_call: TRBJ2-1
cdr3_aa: CASSYSTSGGAGVSEQFF
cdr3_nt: TGTGCCAGCAGTTACTCGACTAGCGGGGGGGCCGGTGTTAGTGAGCAGTTCTTC

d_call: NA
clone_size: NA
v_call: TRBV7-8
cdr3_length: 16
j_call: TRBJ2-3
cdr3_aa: CASSFRLAGLPDTQYF
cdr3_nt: TGTGCCAGCAGCTTTCGTCTTGCTGGCCTGCCGGATACGCAGTATTTT

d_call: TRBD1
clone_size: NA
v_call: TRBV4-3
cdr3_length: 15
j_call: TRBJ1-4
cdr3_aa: CASSRTGTGEEKLFF
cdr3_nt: TGCGCCAGCAGCCGCACAGGGACAGGGGAAGAAAAACTGTTTTTT

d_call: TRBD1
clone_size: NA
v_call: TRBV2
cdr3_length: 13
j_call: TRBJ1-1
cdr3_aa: CASSITGVTEAFF
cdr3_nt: TGTGCCAGCAGCATAACAGGGGTGACTGAAGCTTTCTTT

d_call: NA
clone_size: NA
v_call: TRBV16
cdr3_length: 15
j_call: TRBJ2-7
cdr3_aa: CASSQSQGRTYEQYF
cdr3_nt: TGTGCCAGCAGCCAATCTCAGGGTAGGACCTACGAGCAGTACTTC

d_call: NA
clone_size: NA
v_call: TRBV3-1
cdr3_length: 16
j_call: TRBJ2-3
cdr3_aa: CASSVLRGTSTDTQYF
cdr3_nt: TGTGCCAGCAGCGTCCTCAGGGGAACTTCCACAGATACGCAGTATTTT

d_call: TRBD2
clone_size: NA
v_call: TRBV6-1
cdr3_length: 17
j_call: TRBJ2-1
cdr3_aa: CASSNLFAAGGGNEQFF
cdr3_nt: TGTGCCAGCAGTAATCTCTTCGCAGCGGGAGGAGGCAATGAGCAGTTCTTC

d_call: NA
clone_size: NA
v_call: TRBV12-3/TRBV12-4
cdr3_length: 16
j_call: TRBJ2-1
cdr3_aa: CASSEPGDRTYNEQFF
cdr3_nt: TGTGCCAGCAGCGAACCGGGCGACAGAACTTACAATGAGCAGTTCTTC

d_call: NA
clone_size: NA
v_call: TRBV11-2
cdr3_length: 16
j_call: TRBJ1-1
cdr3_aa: CASSSPPTRRDTEAFF
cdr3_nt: TGTGCCAGCAGCTCGCCCCCAACCCGCAGGGACACTGAAGCTTTCTTT

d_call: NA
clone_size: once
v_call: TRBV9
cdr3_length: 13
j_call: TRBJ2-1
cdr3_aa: CASSVDLTNEQFF
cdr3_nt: TGTGCCAGCAGCGTAGACCTAACCAATGAGCAGTTCTTC

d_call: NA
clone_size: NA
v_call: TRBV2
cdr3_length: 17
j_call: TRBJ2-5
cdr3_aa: CASSEALQGIWEETQYF
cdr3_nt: TGTGCCAGCAGTGAAGCGCTCCAGGGGATCTGGGAAGAGACCCAGTACTTC

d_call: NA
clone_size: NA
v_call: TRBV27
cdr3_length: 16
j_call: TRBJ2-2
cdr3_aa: CASSFGIAVNTGELFF
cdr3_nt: TGTGCCAGCAGTTTTGGAATAGCGGTGAACACCGGGGAGCTGTTTTTT

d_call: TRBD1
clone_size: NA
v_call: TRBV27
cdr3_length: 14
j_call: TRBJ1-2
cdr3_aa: CASSITGGPYGYTF
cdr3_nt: TGTGCCAGCAGTATAACAGGGGGCCCGTATGGCTACACCTTC

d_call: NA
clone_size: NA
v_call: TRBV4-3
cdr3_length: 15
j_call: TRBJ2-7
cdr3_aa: CASSQGIEINYEQYF
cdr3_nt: TGCGCCAGCAGCCAAGGTATAGAGATTAACTACGAGCAGTACTTC

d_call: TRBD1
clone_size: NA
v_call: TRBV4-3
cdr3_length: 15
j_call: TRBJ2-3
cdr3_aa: CASSQVGQGADTQYF
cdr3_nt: TGCGCCAGCAGCCAAGTGGGACAGGGGGCAGATACGCAGTATTTT

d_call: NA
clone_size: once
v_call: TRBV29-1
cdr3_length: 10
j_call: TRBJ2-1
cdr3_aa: CSGHWNEQFF
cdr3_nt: TGCAGCGGGCATTGGAATGAGCAGTTCTTC

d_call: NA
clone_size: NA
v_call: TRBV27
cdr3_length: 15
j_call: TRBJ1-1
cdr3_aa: CASSLSETVHTEAFF
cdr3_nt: TGTGCCAGCAGTTTATCGGAGACGGTTCACACTGAAGCTTTCTTT

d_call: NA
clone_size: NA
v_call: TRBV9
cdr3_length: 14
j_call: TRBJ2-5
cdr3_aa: CASSRKGVEETQYF
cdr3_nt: TGTGCCAGCAGCCGGAAGGGTGTGGAAGAGACCCAGTACTTC

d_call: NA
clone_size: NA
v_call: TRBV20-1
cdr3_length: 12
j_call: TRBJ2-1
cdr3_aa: CSARALPNEQFF
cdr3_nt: TGCAGTGCTAGAGCACTACCCAATGAGCAGTTCTTC

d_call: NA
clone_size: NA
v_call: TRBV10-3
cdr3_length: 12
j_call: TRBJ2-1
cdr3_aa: CASEGSYNEQFF
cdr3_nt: TGTGCCTCCGAGGGCAGTTACAATGAGCAGTTCTTC

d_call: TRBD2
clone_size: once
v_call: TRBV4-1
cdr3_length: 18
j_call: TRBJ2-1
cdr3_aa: CASSQGSPSGISYNEQFF
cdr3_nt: TGCGCCAGCAGCCAAGGGAGCCCTAGCGGTATATCCTACAATGAGCAGTTCTTC

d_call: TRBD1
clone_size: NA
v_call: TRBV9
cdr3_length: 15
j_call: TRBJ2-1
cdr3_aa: CASSARDRGPNEQFF
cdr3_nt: TGTGCCAGCAGCGCCCGGGACAGGGGGCCAAATGAGCAGTTCTTC

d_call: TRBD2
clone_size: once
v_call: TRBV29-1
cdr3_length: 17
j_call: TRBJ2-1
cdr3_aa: CSVDRTSGRSSYNEQFF
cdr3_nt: TGCAGCGTTGATAGGACTAGCGGGAGGAGCTCCTACAATGAGCAGTTCTTC

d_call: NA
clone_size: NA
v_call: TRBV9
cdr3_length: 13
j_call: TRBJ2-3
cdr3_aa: CASSEERADTQYF
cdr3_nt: TGTGCCAGCAGCGAGGAGCGTGCGGATACGCAGTATTTT

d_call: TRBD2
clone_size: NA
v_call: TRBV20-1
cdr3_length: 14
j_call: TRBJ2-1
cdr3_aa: CSAAGSGSYNEQFF
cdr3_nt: TGCAGTGCCGCGGGTAGCGGGTCCTACAATGAGCAGTTCTTC

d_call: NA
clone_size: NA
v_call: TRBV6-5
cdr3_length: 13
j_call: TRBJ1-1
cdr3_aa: CASRFLGGTEAFF
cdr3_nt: TGTGCCAGCCGGTTTCTCGGGGGGACTGAAGCTTTCTTT